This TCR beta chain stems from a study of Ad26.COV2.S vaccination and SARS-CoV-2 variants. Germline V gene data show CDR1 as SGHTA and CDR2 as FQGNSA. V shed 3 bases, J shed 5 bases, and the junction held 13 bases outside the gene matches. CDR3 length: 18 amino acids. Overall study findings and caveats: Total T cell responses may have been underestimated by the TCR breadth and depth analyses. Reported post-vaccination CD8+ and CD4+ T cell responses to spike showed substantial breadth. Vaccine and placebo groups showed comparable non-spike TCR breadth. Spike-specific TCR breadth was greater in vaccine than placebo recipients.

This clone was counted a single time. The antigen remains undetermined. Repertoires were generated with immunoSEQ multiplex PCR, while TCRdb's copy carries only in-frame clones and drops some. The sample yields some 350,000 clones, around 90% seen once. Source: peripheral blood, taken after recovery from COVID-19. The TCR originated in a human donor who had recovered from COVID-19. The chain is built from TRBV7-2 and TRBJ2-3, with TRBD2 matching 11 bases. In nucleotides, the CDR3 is TGTGCCAGCAGCTTGTCCCGCCTTAGCGGGGGGGCGAGAGATACGCAGTATTTT. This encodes CASSLSRLSGGARDTQYF.